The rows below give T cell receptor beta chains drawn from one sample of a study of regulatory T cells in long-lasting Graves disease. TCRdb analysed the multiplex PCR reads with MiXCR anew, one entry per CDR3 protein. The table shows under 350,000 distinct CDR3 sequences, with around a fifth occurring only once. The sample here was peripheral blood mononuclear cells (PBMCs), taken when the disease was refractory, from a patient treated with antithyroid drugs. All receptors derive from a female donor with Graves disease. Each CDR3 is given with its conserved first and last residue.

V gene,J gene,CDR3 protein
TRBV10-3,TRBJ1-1,CAISLGRGENTEAFF
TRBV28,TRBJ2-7,CASSFHGGYEQYF
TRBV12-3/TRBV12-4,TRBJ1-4,CAINRDRGEKLFF
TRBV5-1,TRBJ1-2,CASSLSPGTNYGYTF
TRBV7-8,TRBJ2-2,CASSQWTSGRKGATGELFF
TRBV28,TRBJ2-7,CASRDVSSYEQYF
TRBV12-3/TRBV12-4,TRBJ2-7,CASSRMDTLSYEQYF
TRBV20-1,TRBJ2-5,CSARRQNQETQYF
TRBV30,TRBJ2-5,CALRAPAWETQYF
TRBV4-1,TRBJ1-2,CASSQEATGTGANYGYTF
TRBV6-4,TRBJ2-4,CASSPVLAKNIQYF
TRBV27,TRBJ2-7,CASSFLPEGAEQYF
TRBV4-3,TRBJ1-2,CASSQDRQETSNYGYTF
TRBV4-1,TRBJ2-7,CASSQVGVSPYPRTYEQYF
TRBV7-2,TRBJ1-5,CASSFYEGAQPQHF
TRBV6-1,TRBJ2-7,CASSDGQGWGEQYF
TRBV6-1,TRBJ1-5,CASSKDPGQGSNQPQHF
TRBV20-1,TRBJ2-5,CSATQAGIQETQYF
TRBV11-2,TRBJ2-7,CASSPPGPYEQYF
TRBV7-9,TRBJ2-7,CASSLGGVTEQYF
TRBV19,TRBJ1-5,CASRLDSSGNQPQHF
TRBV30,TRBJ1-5,CAWKAGGNQPQHF
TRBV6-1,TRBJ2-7,CASRDPGERTLDYEQYF
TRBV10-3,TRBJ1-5,CAISESGDQPQHF
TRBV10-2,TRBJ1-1,CATRQDLAYRNTEAFF
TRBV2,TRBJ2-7,CASSSIAVSYEQYF
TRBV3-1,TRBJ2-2,CASSQRSGITGELFF
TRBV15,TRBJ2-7,CATSRDLDPYYEQYF
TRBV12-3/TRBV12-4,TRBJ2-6,CATTPEELPFSGANVLTF
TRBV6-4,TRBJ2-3,CASSGLAAPDTQYF
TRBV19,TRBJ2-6,CARGTGGGRASSHSGANVLTF
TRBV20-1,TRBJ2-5,CSARGLTSGSQETQYF
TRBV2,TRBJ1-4,CASSEWREKLFF
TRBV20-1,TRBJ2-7,CSGDVDSYEQYF
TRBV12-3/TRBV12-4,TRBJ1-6,CASKTTGDNSPLHF
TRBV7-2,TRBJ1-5,CASSRRGYQPQHF
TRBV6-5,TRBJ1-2,CASSYSAGLNYGYTF
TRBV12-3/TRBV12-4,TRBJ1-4,CASSQGQLNEKLFF
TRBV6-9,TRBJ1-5,CASSYLFPGQQPQHF
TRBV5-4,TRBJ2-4,CASSTGLAGGSGNIQYF
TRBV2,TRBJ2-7,CASTAYSREGSEQYF
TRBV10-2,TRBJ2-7,CASSEAILAGNSYEQYF
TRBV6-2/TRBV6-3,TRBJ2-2,CASSYSTTDNTGELFF
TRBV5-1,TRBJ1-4,CASSPGTGRNEKLFF
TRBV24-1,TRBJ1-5,CATSDPNQGERQPQHF
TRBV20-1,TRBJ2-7,CSAVRTGSSDEQYF
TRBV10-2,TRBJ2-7,CASTPGTTTYEQYF
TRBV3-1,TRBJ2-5,CASSQDSSRETQYF
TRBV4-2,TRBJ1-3,CASSQSGGPGNTIYF
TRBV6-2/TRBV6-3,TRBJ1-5,CASSYTNQPQHF
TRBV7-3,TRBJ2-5,CASSLTGGAQYF
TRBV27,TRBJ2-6,CASSWRGSGANVLTF
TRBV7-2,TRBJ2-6,CAGGEAGANVLTF
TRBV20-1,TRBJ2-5,CSARAEGSGVETQYF
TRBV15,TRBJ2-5,CATSRELSSNQETQYF